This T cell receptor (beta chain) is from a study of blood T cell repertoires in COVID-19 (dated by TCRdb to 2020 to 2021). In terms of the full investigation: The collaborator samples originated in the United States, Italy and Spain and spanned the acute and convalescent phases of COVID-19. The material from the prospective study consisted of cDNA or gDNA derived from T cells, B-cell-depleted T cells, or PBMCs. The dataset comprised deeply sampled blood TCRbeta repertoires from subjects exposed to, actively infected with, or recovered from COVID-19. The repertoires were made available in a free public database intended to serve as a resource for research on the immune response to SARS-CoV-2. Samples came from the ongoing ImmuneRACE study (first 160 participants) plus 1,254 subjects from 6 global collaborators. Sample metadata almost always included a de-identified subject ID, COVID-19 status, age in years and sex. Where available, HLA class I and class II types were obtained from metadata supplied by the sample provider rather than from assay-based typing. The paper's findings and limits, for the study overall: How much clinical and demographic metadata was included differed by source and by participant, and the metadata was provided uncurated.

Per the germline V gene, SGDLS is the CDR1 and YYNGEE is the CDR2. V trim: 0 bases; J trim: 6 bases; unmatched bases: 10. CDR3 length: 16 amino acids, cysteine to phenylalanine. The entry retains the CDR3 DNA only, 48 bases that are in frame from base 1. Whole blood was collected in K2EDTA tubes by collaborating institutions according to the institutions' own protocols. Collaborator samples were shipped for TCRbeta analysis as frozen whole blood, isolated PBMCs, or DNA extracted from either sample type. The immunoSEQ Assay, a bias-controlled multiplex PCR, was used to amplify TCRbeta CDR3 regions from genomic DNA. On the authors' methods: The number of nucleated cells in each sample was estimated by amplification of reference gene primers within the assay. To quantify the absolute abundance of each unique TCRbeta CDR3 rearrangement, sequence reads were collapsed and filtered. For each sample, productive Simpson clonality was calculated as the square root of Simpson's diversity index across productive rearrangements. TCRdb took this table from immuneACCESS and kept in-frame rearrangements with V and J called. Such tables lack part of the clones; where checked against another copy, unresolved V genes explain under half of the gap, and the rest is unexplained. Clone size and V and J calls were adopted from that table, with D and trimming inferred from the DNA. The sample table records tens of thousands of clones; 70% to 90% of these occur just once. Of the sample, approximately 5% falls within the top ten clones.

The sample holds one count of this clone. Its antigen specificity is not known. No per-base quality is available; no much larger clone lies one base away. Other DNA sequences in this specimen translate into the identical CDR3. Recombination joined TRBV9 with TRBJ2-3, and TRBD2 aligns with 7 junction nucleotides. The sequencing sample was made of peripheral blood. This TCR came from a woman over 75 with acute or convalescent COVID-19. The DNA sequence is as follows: TGTGCCAGCAGCGTAGATAACGGGGGGACCACTGATACGCAGTATTTT. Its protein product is CASSVDNGGTTDTQYF.